These 19 T cell receptor beta chains were sequenced from one sample in a study of cytomegalovirus exposure and HLA in healthy donors (dated by TCRdb to about 2017). Library preparation employed the immunoSEQ multiplex PCR assay. TCRdb obtained this table from immuneACCESS and retained in-frame rearrangements with V and J assigned. These tables miss some clones; where compared with another copy, unresolved V genes account for less than half of the shortfall, and the remainder is unexplained. The sample table records 150,000 to 170,000 clones; approximately 86% of these occur just once. Under 25% of the sample lies in the top ten. The source material was PBMCs. The origin of the receptors is a young man in good health and CMV-seropositive.

The gene calls are TRBV6-1 and TRBJ2-7; TRBD1 matches at 8 bases. With V trimmed by 5 bases and J by 7 bases, 13 bases remained unmatched. The CDR3 totals 15 residues. In germline, CDR1 is MNHNS, CDR2 SASEGT. The CDR3 nucleotides are TGTGCCAGCAGTCCGACAGGGGCCTTAGTTAGGGAGCAGTACTTC. Encoded protein: CASSPTGALVREQYF.

The sample holds a few counts of this clone. The chain joins TRBV19 to TRBJ2-2, with 10 bases aligning to TRBD2. J lost 3 bases, V lost 6 bases, and 1 base had no gene match. CDR1 and CDR2 from the germline V gene are LNHDA and SQIVND (reference sequence). This CDR3 contains 14 residues. Here the CDR3 reads CASSLAGDTGELFF. The CDR3, as DNA: TGTGCCAGTAGCCTAGCGGGGGACACCGGGGAGCTGTTTTTT. The full variable domain, with the rest looked up from reference TRBV19 and TRBJ2-2, is DGGITQSPKYLFRKEGQNVTLSCEQNLNHDAMYWYRQDPGQGLRLIYYSQIVNDFQKGDIAEGYSVSREKKESFPLTVTSAQKNPTAFYLCASSLAGDTGELFFGEGSRLTVL.

The J gene is TRBJ1-1, the V gene TRBV15; 7 nucleotides align to TRBD1. CDR1 is LNHNV and CDR2 is YYDKDF in the germline V gene (reference sequence). The CDR3 is made up of 15 amino acids. V lost 3 bases, J lost 7 bases, and 11 bases stayed unmatched. CDR3 residues: CATSSHRAGGGEAFF. CDR3 sequence (DNA): TGTGCCACCAGCAGCCATAGGGCAGGGGGAGGTGAAGCTTTCTTT.

The rearrangement joins TRBV6-1 to TRBJ2-1, with TRBD2 identical over 7 bases. The CDR3 loop spans 15 amino acids. V was pared by 1 base and J by 4 bases, with 4 bases of the junction left unmatched. The germline gives CDR1 MNHNS, CDR2 SASEGT. CDR3 nucleotides: TGTGCCAGCAGTGAAGGAAGCGGGGAATACAATGAGCAGTTCTTC. It translates to CASSEGSGEYNEQFF.

The rearrangement links TRBV19 to TRBJ1-4; 9 bases line up with TRBD1. CDR1 LNHDA and CDR2 SQIVND come from the germline V gene (reference sequence). This CDR3 is built from 14 residues. Trimming at V came to 5 bases and at J to 11 bases, leaving 9 bases not matched to a gene. The CDR3 here is CASSGSGTGTKLFF. The CDR3 DNA follows: TGTGCCAGTAGTGGGTCCGGGACAGGGACTAAACTGTTTTTT.

The rearrangement uses TRBV7-2 and TRBJ2-3; 11 positions match TRBD2. This CDR3 region has 14 residues. With V trimmed by 7 bases and J by 1 base, 1 base remained unmatched. Germline lookup yields CDR1 SGHTA and CDR2 FQGNSA. CDR3 amino acids: CASTGLAGTDTQYF. DNA for the CDR3: TGTGCCAGCACGGGACTAGCGGGCACAGATACGCAGTATTTT.

This sequence joins TRBV5-1 and TRBJ2-2; D remains ambiguous. Germline V CDR1 and CDR2: SGHRS, YFSETQ. The CDR3 covers 13 residues. V was cut by 2 bases and J by 4 bases, with 6 bases left in between. CDR3 residues: CASSFLVTGELFF. CDR3 in DNA: TGCGCCAGCAGCTTTCTCGTCACCGGGGAGCTGTTTTTT. Looking up the rest from reference TRBV5-1 and TRBJ2-2 gives the full variable domain: KAGVTQTPRYLIKTRGQQVTLSCSPISGHRSVSWYQQTPGQGLQFLFEYFSETQRNKGNFPGRFSGRQFSNSRSEMNVSTLELGDSALYLCASSFLVTGELFFGEGSRLTVL.

This chain joins TRBV9 and TRBJ2-2; 8 nucleotides agree with TRBD2. Losses at the gene ends were 3 bases for V and 2 bases for J; bases not matched to a gene: 6. The CDR3 has 16 residues. Germline V gene lookup returns CDR1 SGDLS and CDR2 YYNGEE. The DNA for the CDR3 is TGTGCCAGCAGCGGTCGGGCGGGAGGCAACACCGGGGAGCTGTTTTTT. It yields the protein CASSGRAGGNTGELFF.

This rearrangement joins TRBV7-6 to TRBJ1-3; D is perhaps TRBD1 (6 bases). The V end was cut by 1 base, the J end by 3 bases, with 10 bases between. The CDR3 loop spans 15 amino acids. The germline V gene encodes CDR1 SGHVS and CDR2 FNYEAQ. For the CDR3, the DNA is TGTGCCAGCAGCTTAGTGGACAGCGTTGGAAACACCATATATTTT. It specifies CASSLVDSVGNTIYF.

This sequence joins TRBV4-2 and TRBJ2-1; weak D call: TRBD2 (5 bases). The germline gives CDR1 LGHNA, CDR2 YNFKEQ. The CDR3 loop spans 17 amino acids. With 0 bases removed from V and 1 base from J, the gap between germline ends came to 13 bases. The CDR3 DNA follows: TGTGCCAGCAGCCAAGACTTGACGGGGAATTCCTACAATGAGCAGTTCTTC. Its translation is CASSQDLTGNSYNEQFF.

This rearrangement joins TRBV5-4 to TRBJ2-7, with 10 bases fitting TRBD1. Germline V CDR1 and CDR2: SGHNT, YYREEE (reference sequence). Trimming cost V 5 bases and J 3 bases; bases outside gene matches: 8. This CDR3 is 15 amino acids long. The CDR3 DNA reads as TGTGCCAGCAGTTCCCGGGACAGGGGACACTACGAGCAGTACTTC. As protein: CASSSRDRGHYEQYF.

The rearrangement joins TRBV7-9 to TRBJ2-5; 8 bases line up with TRBD2. The germline gives CDR1 SEHNR, CDR2 FQNEAQ (reference sequence). This CDR3 spans 15 amino acids. With V trimmed by 5 bases and J by 5 bases, 10 bases remained unmatched. In nucleotides, the CDR3 is TGTGCCAGCAGCACGAAGCGGGAGAGACGGGAGACCCAGTACTTC. Translating gives CASSTKRERRETQYF. The full variable domain, with the rest looked up from reference TRBV7-9 and TRBJ2-5, is DTGVSQNPRHKITKRGQNVTFRCDPISEHNRLYWYRQTLGQGPEFLTYFQNEAQLEKSRLLSDRFSAERPKGSFSTLEIQRTEQGDSAMYLCASSTKRERRETQYFGPGTRLLVL.

The rearrangement uses TRBV6-8 and TRBJ2-5, with D uncertain. With 0 bases removed from V and 3 bases from J, the gap between germline ends came to 8 bases. There are 14 residues in the CDR3. Germline-derived CDR1 and CDR2 are MNHGY and SAAAGT. CDR3 loop: CASSYSLVKETQYF. CDR3 sequence (DNA): TGTGCCAGCAGTTACTCTCTAGTAAAAGAGACCCAGTACTTC.

This chain joins TRBV9 and TRBJ1-2, with TRBD1 identical over 9 bases. This CDR3 has 14 amino acids. J gave up 5 bases and V 3 bases, and 5 bases lay outside the gene matches. Germline CDR1 SGDLS, CDR2 YYNGEE. DNA for the CDR3: TGTGCCAGCAGCGGGACAGGGGTCATGTATGGCTACACCTTC. Its translation is CASSGTGVMYGYTF.

This chain connects TRBV27 to TRBJ1-1; TRBD1 is a possible D gene (6 bases). Germline V gene sequence: CDR1 MNHEY, CDR2 SMNVEV (reference sequence). V lost 5 bases, J lost 5 bases, and 18 bases lay in between. CDR3 length equals 15 residues. The CDR3 DNA sequence: TGTGCCAGCAGTCCGCGGGCGTTAAGGGGGACTGAAGCTTTCTTT. Its protein product is CASSPRALRGTEAFF.

The V and J genes are TRBV6-5 and TRBJ1-1; D call uncertain. CDR1 is MNHEY, CDR2 SVGAGI, per germline. The CDR3 is made up of 16 amino acids. Trimming took off 0 bases at V and 1 base at J, with 12 bases between the two ends. The CDR3 is CASSYSSASANTEAFF. Here the CDR3 DNA reads TGTGCCAGCAGTTACTCTTCCGCCAGTGCGAACACTGAAGCTTTCTTT.

The chain recombines TRBV5-6 with TRBJ2-1; 10 nucleotides align to TRBD2. The V and J ends lost 1 base and 0 bases, in that order; junction bases with no gene match: 7. The CDR3 is 18 residues long. The germline CDR1 and CDR2 sequences are SGHDT and YYEEEE. The CDR3 nucleotides are TGTGCCAGCAGCTTGTGGGTAGCGGGGGGCGGCTCCTACAATGAGCAGTTCTTC. It encodes CASSLWVAGGGSYNEQFF.

This clone was seen once. The rearrangement uses TRBV6-6 and TRBJ1-5; possibly TRBD1 for D (6 bases). The CDR3 is made up of 14 amino acids. Trimming left V 7 bases short and J 2 bases short, with 12 bases between. The V gene's germline CDR1 is MNHNY and CDR2 SVGAGI (reference sequence). The CDR3 DNA follows: TGTGCCAGCAATAGGTGGACAGGCAATCAGCCCCAGCATTTT. Protein sequence: CASNRWTGNQPQHF.

The chain is built from TRBV19 and TRBJ1-4, with 7 bases that match TRBD1. Trimming at V came to 7 bases and at J to 7 bases, leaving 6 bases not matched to a gene. The CDR3 is made up of 13 amino acids. Germline assignment: CDR1 LNHDA and CDR2 SQIVND (reference sequence). CDR3 loop: CASTTGFGEKLFF. The CDR3 nucleotides read TGTGCCAGTACGACAGGGTTTGGTGAAAAACTGTTTTTT.